These 12 T cell receptor beta chains share one sample of origin, sequenced in a study of T cells after yellow fever vaccination. In TCRdb, the 5' RACE reads were re-called with MiXCR into one record per CDR3 protein. The table includes about 73,000 distinct CDR3 sequences, about 7.7% detected once. Material: CD8+ T cells sorted from PBMCs, obtained on the day of the yellow fever booster vaccination. The source is a man aged 25-40 years who received the YFV17D yellow fever vaccine.

In this sample, this clonotype turned up a few times. V gene TRBV29-1 combines with J gene TRBJ2-7; D tentatively reads TRBD1 or TRBD2 (5 bases each). V lost 5 bases and J 0 bases, leaving 11 bases between the germline ends. Germline values: CDR1 SQVTM, CDR2 ANQGSEA. This CDR3 is built from 13 residues. CDR3 in DNA: TGCAGCGTTAATGGGGGATTCTCCTACGAGCAGTACTTC. Amino acids: CSVNGGFSYEQYF.

The J gene is TRBJ2-1, the V gene TRBV7-8; D uncertain. The length of the CDR3 is 15 residues. V was trimmed by 0 bases and J by 0 bases, leaving 6 bases between them. The germline V gene encodes CDR1 SGHVS and CDR2 FQNEAQ. For the CDR3, the DNA is TGTGCCAGCAGCTTAGCCCCTAGCTCCTACAATGAGCAGTTCTTC. Amino acid sequence: CASSLAPSSYNEQFF.

The J gene is TRBJ1-6, the V gene TRBV7-2; D call uncertain. The germline V gene encodes CDR1 SGHTA and CDR2 FQGNSA. Trimming took off 5 bases at V and 12 bases at J, with 8 bases between the two ends. This CDR3 region has 11 residues. CDR3 coding DNA: TGTGCCAGCAGCCCTGGTGGACCCCTCCACTTT. Amino acid sequence: CASSPGGPLHF.

This clonotype was counted between two and nine times. The V call is TRBV5-1, the J call TRBJ1-5; 8 bases agree with TRBD1. After removal of 3 bases from V and 7 bases from J, the junction contained 6 bases not matched to a gene. The germline gives CDR1 SGHRS, CDR2 YFSETQ. The CDR3 is 14 residues long. The chain's CDR3 is CASSSGQGGQPQHF. The CDR3 DNA reads as TGCGCCAGCAGCTCCGGACAGGGCGGCCAGCCCCAGCATTTT.

This clonotype was found a few times. The chain links TRBV30 to TRBJ2-7; no definite D call. Trimming took off 0 bases at V and 3 bases at J, with 6 bases between the two ends. The CDR3 runs 12 residues. Per germline, CDR1 GTSNPN and CDR2 SVGIG (reference sequence). This CDR3 is CAWSVKHYEQYF. Written as DNA, the CDR3 is TGTGCCTGGAGTGTAAAACACTACGAGCAGTACTTC.

This clonotype was detected only a few times. This chain joins TRBV21-1 and TRBJ2-5; the table's D call of TRBD1 was not tested on the DNA. TRBV21-1 constitutes a pseudogene. CDR3 length equals 16 residues. The CDR3 DNA is TGTGCCAGCAGCAAAGGGGGTGGCCCCACTCAAGAGACCCAGTACTTC. Translated, it gives CASSKGGGPTQETQYF.

This clonotype was found a few times. The chain employs TRBV28 and TRBJ1-2; D is ambiguous. The ends were cut back, 4 bases at V and 10 bases at J, with 25 bases in the middle. Germline assignment: CDR1 MDHEN and CDR2 SYDVKM. The CDR3 consists of 16 residues. CDR3 sequence (DNA): TGTGCCAGCAGTTCCGCCTTTTTGGTCATCCCACCCCTCTACACCTTC. Its protein product is CASSSAFLVIPPLYTF.

Only a few counts were recorded for this clonotype. The genes are TRBV6-6 and TRBJ2-1; 14 nucleotides align to TRBD2. The CDR3 runs 13 residues. V was pared by 8 bases and J by 8 bases, with 2 bases of the junction left unmatched. Germline V lookup: CDR1 MNHNY, CDR2 SVGAGI (reference sequence). CDR3 sequence reads: CASGTSGSDEQFF. The DNA for the CDR3 is TGTGCCAGCGGGACTAGCGGGAGCGATGAGCAGTTCTTC.

This chain links TRBV19 with TRBJ1-5; D is undetermined. Trimming took off 3 bases at V and 6 bases at J, with 9 bases between the two ends. The CDR3 loop spans 13 amino acids. Per the germline V gene, CDR1 is LNHDA and CDR2 is SQIVND (reference sequence). CDR3 loop: CASSIRFGQPQHF. CDR3 bases: TGTGCCAGTAGTATTCGCTTTGGTCAGCCCCAGCATTTT. The full variable domain, with the rest looked up from reference TRBV19 and TRBJ1-5, is DGGITQSPKYLFRKEGQNVTLSCEQNLNHDAMYWYRQDPGQGLRLIYYSQIVNDFQKGDIAEGYSVSREKKESFPLTVTSAQKNPTAFYLCASSIRFGQPQHFGDGTRLSIL.

This clonotype showed up just a few times. The genes are TRBV15 and TRBJ1-5, with D perhaps TRBD1 (5 bases). CDR1 and CDR2 from the germline V gene are LNHNV and YYDKDF (reference sequence). Trimming took off 6 bases at V and 6 bases at J, with 12 bases between the two ends. The CDR3 totals 13 residues. CDR3 DNA: TGTGCCACCAGGTACCTTGGGGGTCAGCCCCAGCATTTT. Amino acid sequence: CATRYLGGQPQHF.

This clonotype was found many times. The chain recombines TRBV4-2 with TRBJ2-7; 10 bases fit TRBD2. The germline gives CDR1 LGHNA, CDR2 YNFKEQ. The V gene end was trimmed by 0 bases and the J gene end by 2 bases; junction bases not matched to a gene: 1. The CDR3 loop spans 15 amino acids. This CDR3 is CASSQDLAGAYEQYF. The CDR3 DNA sequence: TGTGCCAGCAGCCAAGACCTAGCGGGGGCCTACGAGCAGTACTTC.

This clonotype was observed a few times. The chain uses TRBV20-1 and TRBJ1-3, with D uncertain. The CDR3 is 12 residues long. Germline CDR1 reads DFQATT; CDR2 reads SNEGSKA (reference sequence). Trimming cost V 1 base and J 3 bases, with 4 bases left between them. DNA of the CDR3: TGCAGTGCTAGAGTGGGTGGAAACACCATATATTTT. Translating it yields CSARVGGNTIYF.